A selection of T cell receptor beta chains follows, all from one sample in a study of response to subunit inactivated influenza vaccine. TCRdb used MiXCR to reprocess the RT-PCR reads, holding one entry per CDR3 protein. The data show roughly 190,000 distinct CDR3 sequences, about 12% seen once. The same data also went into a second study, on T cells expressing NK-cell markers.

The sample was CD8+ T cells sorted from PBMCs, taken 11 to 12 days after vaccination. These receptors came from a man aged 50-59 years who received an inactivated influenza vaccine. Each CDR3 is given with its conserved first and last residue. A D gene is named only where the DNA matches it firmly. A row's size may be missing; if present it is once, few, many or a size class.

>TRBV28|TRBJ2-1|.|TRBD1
TGTGCCAGCAGCGACAGGGTCTACAATGAGCAGTTCTTC
CASSDRVYNEQFF
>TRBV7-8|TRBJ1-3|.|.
TGTGCCAGCAGCTTAGAGGGGGTCTCGGGAAACACCATATATTTT
CASSLEGVSGNTIYF
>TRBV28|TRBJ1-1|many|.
TGTGCCAGCAGTTTCGTGTCAAGCCCGAACACTGAAGCTTTCTTT
CASSFVSSPNTEAFF
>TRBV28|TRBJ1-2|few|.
TGTGCCAGCAGTTTAACCCGGGGGGCGAGCTGGGGCTACACCTTC
CASSLTRGASWGYTF
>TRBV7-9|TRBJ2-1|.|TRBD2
TGTGCCAGCAGCCATTTCTACGTTAGCGGGGGCACCTACAATGAGCAGTTCTTC
CASSHFYVSGGTYNEQFF
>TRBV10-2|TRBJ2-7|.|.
TGCGCCAGCAGTGTATCGGGGTCCTACGAGCAGTACTTC
CASSVSGSYEQYF
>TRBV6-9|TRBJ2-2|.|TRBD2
TGTGCCAGCAGTTATCAGATCGGGACTAGCGGGAGTGGCTTTTTGGAGGCGAACACCGGGGAGCTGTTTTTT
CASSYQIGTSGSGFLEANTGELFF
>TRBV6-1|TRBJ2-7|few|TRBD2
TGTGCCAGCACCGGACTAGTCGCCGCCGTCTCCTACGAGCAGTACTTC
CASTGLVAAVSYEQYF
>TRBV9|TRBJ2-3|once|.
TGTGCCAGCAGCGTAGACCGGGAGCGTGTCACAGATACGCAGTATTTT
CASSVDRERVTDTQYF
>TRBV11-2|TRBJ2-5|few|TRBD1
TGTGCCAGCGGAATAGGGGACAGCCACCAAGAGACCCAGTACTTC
CASGIGDSHQETQYF
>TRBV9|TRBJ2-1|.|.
TGTGCCAGCAGCGGCCCTTCGGGGACCACTTACAATGAGCAGCTCTTC
CASSGPSGTTYNEQLF
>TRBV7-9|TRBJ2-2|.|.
TGTGCCAGCAGCTTAAGGAACAGGGAGTGGACCGGGGAGCTGTTTTTT
CASSLRNREWTGELFF
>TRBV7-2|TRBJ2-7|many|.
TGTGCCAGCAGCATAGGATGGAGCAGCTCTTACGAGCAGTACTTC
CASSIGWSSSYEQYF
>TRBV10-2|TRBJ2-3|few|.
TGCGCCAGCAGGGAGGATTTTATTCTCACAGATACGCAGTATTTT
CASREDFILTDTQYF
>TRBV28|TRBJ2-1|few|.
TGTGCCAGCAGTTTGGTTAGGGCTAGCGTTGATGAGCAGTTCTTC
CASSLVRASVDEQFF
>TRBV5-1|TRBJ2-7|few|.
TGCGCCAGCAGCTTGTTCCTTGTCGGAACCACTACCTACGAGCAGTACTTC
CASSLFLVGTTTYEQYF
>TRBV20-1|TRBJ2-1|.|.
TGCAGTGCTACCGAGGACTTATCGGTGAATGAGCAGTTCTTC
CSATEDLSVNEQFF
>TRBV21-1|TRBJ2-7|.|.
TGTGCCAGCAGCAAATGGCAGGAAACCTACGAGCAGTACTTC
CASSKWQETYEQYF
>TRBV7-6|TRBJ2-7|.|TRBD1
TGTGCCAGCAGCTTCTCACGCGAGACAGGGGGCTACGAGCAGTACTTC
CASSFSRETGGYEQYF
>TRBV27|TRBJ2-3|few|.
TGTGCCAGCAGTCCCCTACCTGCAGTGGGCACAGATACGCAGTATTTT
CASSPLPAVGTDTQYF
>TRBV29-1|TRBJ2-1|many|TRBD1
TGCAGCGTAGACGACCGGGACAGGGTTTTCCATGAGCAGTTCTTC
CSVDDRDRVFHEQFF
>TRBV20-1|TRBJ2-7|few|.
TGCAGTGCTAGAGATCGGGACAAGAGCTCCTACGAGCAGTACTTC
CSARDRDKSSYEQYF
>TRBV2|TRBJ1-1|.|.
TGTGCCAGCAGTAAGATCACAGAGAACACTGAAGCTTTCTTT
CASSKITENTEAFF
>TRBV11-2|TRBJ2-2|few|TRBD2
TGTGCCAGCAGCTTAGATATAGGTCTAGCGGGATACACCGGGGAGCTGTTTTTT
CASSLDIGLAGYTGELFF
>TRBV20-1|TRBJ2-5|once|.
TGCAGTGCTAGAGTTCGAGGGACCTTAAAAGAGACCCAGTACTTC
CSARVRGTLKETQYF
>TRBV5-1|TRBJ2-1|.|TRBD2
TGCGCCAGCAGCTTGGAGAGCGGGGGGCGCTTCGATGAGCAGTTCTTC
CASSLESGGRFDEQFF
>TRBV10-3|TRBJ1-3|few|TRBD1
TGTGCCATCAGTTCTGGGACAGGTGTAGGTCGAGGAAACACCATATATTTT
CAISSGTGVGRGNTIYF
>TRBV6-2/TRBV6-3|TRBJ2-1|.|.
TGTGCCAGCAGTTACTCGAGGGAAGAGACGGTGAAGTACAATGAGCAGTTCTTC
CASSYSREETVKYNEQFF
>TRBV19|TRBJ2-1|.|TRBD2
TGTGCCAGTAGTATCTGGAGCGGGAGCTACAATGAGCAGTTCTTC
CASSIWSGSYNEQFF
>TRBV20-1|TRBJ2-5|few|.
TGCAGTGCTAGGCCAGGGTTCGAGACCCAGTACTTC
CSARPGFETQYF
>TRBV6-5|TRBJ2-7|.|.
TGTGCCAGCAGTTGGGGACACGAGCAGTACTTC
CASSWGHEQYF
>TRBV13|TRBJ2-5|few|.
TGTGCCAGCAGCTTAGGGTCAGGCCAAGAGACCCAGTACTTC
CASSLGSGQETQYF
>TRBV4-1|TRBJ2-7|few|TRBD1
TGCGCCAGCAGCCAGGGACAGGGAGGTATCTACGAGCAGTACTTC
CASSQGQGGIYEQYF
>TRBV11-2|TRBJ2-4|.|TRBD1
TGTGCCAGCAGCAGAACCGGGACAGGGGGCGACATTCAGTACTTC
CASSRTGTGGDIQYF
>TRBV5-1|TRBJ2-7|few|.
TGCGCCAGCAGCTCCACGAGGGGTTTTTATAACGAGCAGTACTTC
CASSSTRGFYNEQYF
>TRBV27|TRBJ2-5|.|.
TGTGCCAGCAGTTTATCTCGGGGACTTGAAGAGACCCAGTACTTC
CASSLSRGLEETQYF
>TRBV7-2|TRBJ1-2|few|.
TGTGCCAGCAGCTTTTTCGAGGGGTTCTATGGCTACACCTTC
CASSFFEGFYGYTF
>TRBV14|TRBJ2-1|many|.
TGTGCCAGCAGCGACGTTGGGGGAGGTTTGTACAATGAGCAGTTCTTC
CASSDVGGGLYNEQFF
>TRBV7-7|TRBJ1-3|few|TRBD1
TGTGCTAGCAGCCAAGGACAGGGGCCGGGAAACACCATATATTTT
CASSQGQGPGNTIYF
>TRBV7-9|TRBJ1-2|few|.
TGTGCCAGCAGCTTAGGACCCGTAATCCATCGCGACTATGGCTACACCTTC
CASSLGPVIHRDYGYTF
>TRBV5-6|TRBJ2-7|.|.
TGTGCCAGCAGCTTTGGCCACTCCAAGGGGCAGTACTTC
CASSFGHSKGQYF
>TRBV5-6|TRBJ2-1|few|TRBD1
TGTGCCAGCAGCTTTATTCGGGACAGGGTCAATGAGCAGTTCTTC
CASSFIRDRVNEQFF
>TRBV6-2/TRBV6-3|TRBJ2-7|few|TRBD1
TGTGCCAGCAGTTACGAGACAGGGGGCTACTCCTACGAGCAGTACTTC
CASSYETGGYSYEQYF